The source of this TCR beta chain is a study of Tregs in tolerant kidney transplant recipients. Thawed PBMCs were FACS-sorted into unstimulated CD4+CD25+CD127- regulatory T cells, CD4+CD25- non-regulatory cells, CD4 and CD8 cells. The CDR3 is 12 amino acids. Trimming removed 2 bases at V and 7 bases at J, with 8 bases between. Germline CDR1 and CDR2: MNHNS and SASEGT. Using immunoSEQ multiplex PCR, the repertoire was profiled, and TCRdb retains in-frame clones only, with some absent. The repertoire holds approximately 43,000 clones, with about 89% as singletons. The clonotype was recovered from a human donor in good health. The sequenced sample was Tregs from blood. This rearrangement joins TRBV6-1 to TRBJ1-2, with a weak D call TRBD1 (6 bases). The CDR3 protein is CASSERQVGYTF. CDR3 DNA sequence: TGTGCCAGCAGTGAAAGACAGGTTGGCTACACCTTC.